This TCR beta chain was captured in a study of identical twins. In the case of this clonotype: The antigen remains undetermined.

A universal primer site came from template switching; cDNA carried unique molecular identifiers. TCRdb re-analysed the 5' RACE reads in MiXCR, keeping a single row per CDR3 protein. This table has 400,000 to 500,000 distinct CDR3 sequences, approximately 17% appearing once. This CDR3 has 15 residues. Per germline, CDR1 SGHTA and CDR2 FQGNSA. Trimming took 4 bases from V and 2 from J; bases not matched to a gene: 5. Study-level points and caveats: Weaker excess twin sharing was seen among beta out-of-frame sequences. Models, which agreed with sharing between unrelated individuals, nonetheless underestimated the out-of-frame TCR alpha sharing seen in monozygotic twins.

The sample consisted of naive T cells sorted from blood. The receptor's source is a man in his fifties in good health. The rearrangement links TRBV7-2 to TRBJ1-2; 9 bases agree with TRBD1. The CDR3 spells CASSSIGQGNYGYTF. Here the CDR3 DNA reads TGTGCCAGCAGCTCGATTGGACAGGGGAACTATGGCTACACCTTC.